The 14 T cell receptor beta chains below were found in one sample sequenced in a study of blood T cell repertoires in COVID-19. Sequencing was performed with immunoSEQ multiplex PCR; in TCRdb, only in-frame clones are kept and a portion is missing. The sample lists around 250,000 clones, 85% to 90% occurring once. The sequenced sample was peripheral blood. Receptors were obtained from a woman in her sixties or seventies with COVID-19, enrolled during active disease.

V is TRBV6-5 and J is TRBJ1-1, with D uncertain. This CDR3 is built from 14 residues. The V and J ends lost 2 bases and 5 bases respectively, with 12 bases between them. The germline CDR1 and CDR2 sequences are MNHEY and SVGAGI. CDR3 DNA sequence: TGTGCCAGCAGTTACGAGTCGTCGGGGACTGAAGCTTTCTTT. Residues: CASSYESSGTEAFF.

This chain links TRBV9 with TRBJ2-1; maybe TRBD1 (6 bases). CDR3 length: 15 residues. Germline V gives CDR1 SGDLS, CDR2 YYNGEE. Trimming cost V 2 bases and J 5 bases, with 14 bases left between them. The CDR3 DNA follows: TGTGCCAGCAGCGTGGACAGTCGATTGAACAATGAGCAGTTCTTC. It codes for CASSVDSRLNNEQFF.

The chain joins TRBV6-5 to TRBJ2-5; possible D gene TRBD2, 7 bases. The CDR3 extends over 13 amino acids. CDR1 and CDR2 (germline): MNHEY, SVGAGI. Trimming shortened V by 11 bases and J by 5 bases, and 18 bases separated the two germline ends. CDR3 sequence reads: CAVFGGAGETQYF. CDR3 in DNA: TGTGCCGTCTTTGGGGGGGCCGGGGAGACCCAGTACTTC.

In its sample, this clone was seen once. The chain has TRBV15 and TRBJ2-3; 8 bases agree with TRBD2. V dropped 0 bases and J dropped 1; count of bases not matched to a gene: 6. From germline, CDR1 is LNHNV and CDR2 YYDKDF (reference sequence). The CDR3 has 17 residues. CDR3 region: CATSRDRGGGRTDTQYF. In DNA, the CDR3 is TGTGCCACCAGCAGAGATAGGGGCGGGGGGCGCACAGATACGCAGTATTTT.

The rearrangement uses TRBV11-2 and TRBJ2-5; TRBD1 matches 10 bases. Trimming cost V 1 base and J 1 base; bases outside gene matches: 6. The CDR3 length is 17 residues. The germline V gene encodes CDR1 SGHAT and CDR2 FQNNGV. CDR3 sequence: CASSLGRGQGFQETQYF. DNA of the CDR3: TGTGCCAGCAGCTTAGGAAGGGGACAGGGGTTCCAAGAGACCCAGTACTTC.

This clone appeared a few times. The V and J genes are TRBV7-2 and TRBJ1-4, with TRBD1 matching 7 bases. The germline gives CDR1 SGHTA, CDR2 FQGNSA. The junction had 11 bases not matched to a gene; V was cut back by 2 bases and J by 8 bases. This CDR3 is 16 amino acids long. The DNA of the CDR3 is TGTGCCAGCAGCTTACACAGGGGCGAGGTTGGAGAAAAACTGTTTTTT. Translated, it gives CASSLHRGEVGEKLFF.

The sample holds one count of this clone. V usage is TRBV19 and J usage is TRBJ2-1, with D possibly TRBD2 on 7 matching bases. This CDR3 region has 17 residues. V lost 3 bases and J lost 3, with 18 bases in between. Per the germline V gene, CDR1 is LNHDA and CDR2 is SQIVND (reference sequence). The CDR3 here is CASSIRGALNSYNEQFF. The DNA of the CDR3 is TGTGCCAGTAGTATCCGGGGGGCCCTTAATAGCTACAATGAGCAGTTCTTC.

The chain combines TRBV11-2 with TRBJ2-4; a weak D match, TRBD1 (6 bases). The CDR3 consists of 14 residues. With 2 bases removed from V and 7 bases from J, the gap between germline ends came to 12 bases. CDR1 SGHAT and CDR2 FQNNGV come from the germline V gene. The CDR3 loop reads CASSLNRAANIQYF. The CDR3, as DNA: TGTGCCAGCAGCTTAAACAGGGCGGCGAACATTCAGTACTTC.

V gene TRBV7-2 combines with J gene TRBJ2-2; D is undetermined. Trimming pared 5 bases from V and 0 bases from J, leaving 10 bases between. Germline V gene lookup returns CDR1 SGHTA and CDR2 FQGNSA. The CDR3 runs to 15 residues. The CDR3, as DNA: TGTGCCAGCAGCCCAATGACATCGAACACCGGGGAGCTGTTTTTT. This codes for CASSPMTSNTGELFF.

The chain has TRBV2 and TRBJ1-2, with D tentatively TRBD1 (6 bases). The V gene's germline CDR1 is SNHLY and CDR2 FYNNEI. The V and J ends lost 4 bases and 4 bases respectively, with 10 bases between them. CDR3 length: 13 amino acids. The CDR3 reads CASSGTDFYGYTF. The CDR3 nucleotides are TGTGCCAGCAGTGGGACAGACTTCTATGGCTACACCTTC.

The DNA of the CDR3 is TGTGCCAGCAGCACCGATCAGGGGGCGGCAATCTACAATGAGCAGTTCTTC. Its protein is CASSTDQGAAIYNEQFF. The chain is built from TRBV7-2 and TRBJ2-1, with 8 bases fitting TRBD1. V trimming: 5 bases; J trimming: 3 bases; junction bases outside the gene matches: 12. This CDR3 region has 17 residues. Germline assignment: CDR1 SGHTA and CDR2 FQGNSA.

Remarks on this clone: This sample includes further DNA sequences coding for the same CDR3. The chain employs TRBV6-5 and TRBJ1-2; 7 bases align to TRBD1. Germline assignment: CDR1 MNHEY and CDR2 SVGAGI. The J segment lost 4 bases and the V segment lost 6 bases, leaving 8 bases of the junction unmatched. The CDR3 runs to 14 residues. The CDR3 sequence: CASRPTGSGYGYTF. DNA of the CDR3: TGTGCCAGCAGACCGACAGGGTCTGGCTATGGCTACACCTTC.

The gene calls are TRBV19 and TRBJ1-4; 12 nucleotides align to TRBD1. V lost 4 bases to trimming and J lost 4 bases; unmatched junction nucleotides: 10. The germline gives CDR1 LNHDA, CDR2 SQIVND (reference sequence). The CDR3 loop spans 18 amino acids. CDR3 coding DNA: TGTGCCAGTAGTACCCCCGGGACAGGGGGCGCCGGTAATGAAAAACTGTTTTTT. Translated, it gives CASSTPGTGGAGNEKLFF. The whole variable domain, filled in from reference TRBV19 and TRBJ1-4, reads DGGITQSPKYLFRKEGQNVTLSCEQNLNHDAMYWYRQDPGQGLRLIYYSQIVNDFQKGDIAEGYSVSREKKESFPLTVTSAQKNPTAFYLCASSTPGTGGAGNEKLFFGSGTQLSVL.

The genes are TRBV4-3 and TRBJ1-4; TRBD1 aligns across 9 bases. The CDR3 is made up of 14 amino acids. Germline V gives CDR1 LGHNA, CDR2 YSLEER. The V and J ends lost 4 bases and 6 bases, in that order; junction bases with no gene match: 3. CDR3 DNA sequence: TGCGCCAGCAGCCCGGGACAGGGACATGAAAAACTGTTTTTT. It yields the protein CASSPGQGHEKLFF.